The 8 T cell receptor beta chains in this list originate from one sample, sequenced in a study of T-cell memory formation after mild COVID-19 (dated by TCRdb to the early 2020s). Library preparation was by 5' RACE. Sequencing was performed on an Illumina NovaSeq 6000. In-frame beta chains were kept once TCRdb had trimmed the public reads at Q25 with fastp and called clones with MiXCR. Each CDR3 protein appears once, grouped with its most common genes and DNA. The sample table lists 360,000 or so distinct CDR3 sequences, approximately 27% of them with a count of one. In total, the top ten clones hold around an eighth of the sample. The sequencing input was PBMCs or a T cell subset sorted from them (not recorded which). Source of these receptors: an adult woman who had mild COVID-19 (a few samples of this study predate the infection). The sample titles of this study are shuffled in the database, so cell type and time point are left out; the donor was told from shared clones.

The CDR3 region has the DNA TGTGCCAGCAGCGTAGCAACGAACACTGAAGCTTTCTTT. Protein product: CASSVATNTEAFF. The gene calls are TRBV9 and TRBJ1-1; D not resolved. V lost 0 bases, J lost 1 base, and 4 bases lay in between. Looked up from germline, CDR1 is SGDLS and CDR2 is YYNGEE. CDR3 length equals 13 residues.

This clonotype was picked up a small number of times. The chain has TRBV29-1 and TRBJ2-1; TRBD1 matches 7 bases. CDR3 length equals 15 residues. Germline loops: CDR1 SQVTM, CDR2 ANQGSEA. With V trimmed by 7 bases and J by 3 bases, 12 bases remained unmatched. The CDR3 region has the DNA TGCAGCGGTGACCCAAGCAGGGGGTACTACAATGAGCAGTTCTTC. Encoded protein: CSGDPSRGYYNEQFF.

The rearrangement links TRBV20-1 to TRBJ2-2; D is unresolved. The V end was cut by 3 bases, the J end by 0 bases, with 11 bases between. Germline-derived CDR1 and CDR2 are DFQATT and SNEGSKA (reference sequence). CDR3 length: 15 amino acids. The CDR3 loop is CSASRRLANTGELFF. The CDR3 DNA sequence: TGCAGTGCTAGTCGACGACTCGCGAACACCGGGGAGCTGTTTTTT.

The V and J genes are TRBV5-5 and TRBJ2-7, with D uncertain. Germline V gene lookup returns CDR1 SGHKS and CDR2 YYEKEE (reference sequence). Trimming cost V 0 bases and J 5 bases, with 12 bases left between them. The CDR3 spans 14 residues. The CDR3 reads CASSLAGDFHEQYF. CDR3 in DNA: TGTGCCAGCAGCTTGGCCGGTGACTTCCACGAGCAGTACTTC.

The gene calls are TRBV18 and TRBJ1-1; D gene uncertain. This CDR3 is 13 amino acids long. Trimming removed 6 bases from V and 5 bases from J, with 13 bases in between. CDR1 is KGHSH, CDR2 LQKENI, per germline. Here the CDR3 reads CASSLPQQTEAFF. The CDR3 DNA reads TGTGCCAGCTCCCTCCCCCAACAGACTGAAGCTTTCTTT.

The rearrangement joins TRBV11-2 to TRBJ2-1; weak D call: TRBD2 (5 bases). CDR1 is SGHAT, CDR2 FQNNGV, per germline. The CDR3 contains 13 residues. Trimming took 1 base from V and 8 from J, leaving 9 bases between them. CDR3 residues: CASSLGGSDEQFF. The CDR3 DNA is TGTGCCAGCAGCTTAGGAGGGTCGGATGAGCAGTTCTTC.

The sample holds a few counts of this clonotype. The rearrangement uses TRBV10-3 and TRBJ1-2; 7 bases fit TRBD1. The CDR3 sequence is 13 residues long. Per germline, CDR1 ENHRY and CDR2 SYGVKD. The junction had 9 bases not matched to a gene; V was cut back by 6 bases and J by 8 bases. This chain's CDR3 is CAIRTTGAGGYTF. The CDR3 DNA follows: TGTGCCATCAGGACAACAGGGGCGGGCGGCTACACCTTC.

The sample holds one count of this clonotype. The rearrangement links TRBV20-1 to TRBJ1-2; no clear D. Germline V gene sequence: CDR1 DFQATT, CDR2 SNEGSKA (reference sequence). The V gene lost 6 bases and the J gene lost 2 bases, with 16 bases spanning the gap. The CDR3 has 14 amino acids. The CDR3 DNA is TGCAGTGCCAAACCTTTAGAGTGGAACTATGGCTACACCTTC. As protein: CSAKPLEWNYGYTF.